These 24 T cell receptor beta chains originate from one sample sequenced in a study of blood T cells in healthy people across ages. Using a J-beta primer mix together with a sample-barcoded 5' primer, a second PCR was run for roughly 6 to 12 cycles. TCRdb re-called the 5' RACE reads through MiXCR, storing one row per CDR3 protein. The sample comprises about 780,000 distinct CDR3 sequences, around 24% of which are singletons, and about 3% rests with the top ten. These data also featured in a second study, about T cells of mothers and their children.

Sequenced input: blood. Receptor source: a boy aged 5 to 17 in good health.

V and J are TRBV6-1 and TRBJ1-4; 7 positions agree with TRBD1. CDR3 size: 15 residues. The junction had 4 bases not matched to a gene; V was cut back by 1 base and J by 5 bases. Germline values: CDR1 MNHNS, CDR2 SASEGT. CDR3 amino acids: CASSEDDRVNEKLFF. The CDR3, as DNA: TGTGCCAGCAGTGAAGATGACAGGGTAAATGAAAAACTGTTTTTT.

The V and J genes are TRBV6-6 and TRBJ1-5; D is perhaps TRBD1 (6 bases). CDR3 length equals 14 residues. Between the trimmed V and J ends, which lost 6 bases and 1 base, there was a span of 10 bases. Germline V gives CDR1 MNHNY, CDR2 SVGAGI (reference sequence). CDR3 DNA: TGTGCCAGCAGCCCCGGACAGAGCAATCAGCCCCAGCATTTT. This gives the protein CASSPGQSNQPQHF.

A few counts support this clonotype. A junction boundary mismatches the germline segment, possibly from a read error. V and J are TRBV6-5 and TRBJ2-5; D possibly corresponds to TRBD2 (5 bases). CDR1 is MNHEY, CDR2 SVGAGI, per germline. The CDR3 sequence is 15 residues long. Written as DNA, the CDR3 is TGTGCCAGCAGCCCAGTCGGGGTGTACCAGGAGACCCAGTACTTC. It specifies CASSPVGVYQETQYF.

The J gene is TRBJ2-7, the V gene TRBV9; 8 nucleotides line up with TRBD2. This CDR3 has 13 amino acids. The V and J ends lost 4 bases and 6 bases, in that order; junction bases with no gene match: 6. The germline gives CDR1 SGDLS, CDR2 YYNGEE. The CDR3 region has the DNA TGTGCCAGCAGCCGGGAGGGCCACCCCGAGCAGTACTTC. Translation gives CASSREGHPEQYF.

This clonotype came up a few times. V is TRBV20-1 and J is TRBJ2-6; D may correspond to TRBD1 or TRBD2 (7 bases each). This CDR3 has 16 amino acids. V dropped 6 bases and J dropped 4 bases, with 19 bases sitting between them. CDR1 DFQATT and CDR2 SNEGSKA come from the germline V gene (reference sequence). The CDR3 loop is CSAPQGRGSGANVLTF. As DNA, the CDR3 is TGCAGTGCGCCACAGGGGAGGGGTTCCGGGGCCAACGTCCTGACTTTC.

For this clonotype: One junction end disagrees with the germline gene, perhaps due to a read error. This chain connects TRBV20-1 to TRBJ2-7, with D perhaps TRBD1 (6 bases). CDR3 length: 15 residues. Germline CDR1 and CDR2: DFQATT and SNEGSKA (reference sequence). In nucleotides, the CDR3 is TGCAGTGCCAGAGCACCTAGGGGGATCGGCTACGAGCAGTACTTC. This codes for CSARAPRGIGYEQYF.

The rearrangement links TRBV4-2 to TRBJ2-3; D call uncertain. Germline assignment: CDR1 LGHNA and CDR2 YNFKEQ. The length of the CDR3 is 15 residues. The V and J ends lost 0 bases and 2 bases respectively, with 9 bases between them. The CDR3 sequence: CASSQESRNTDTQYF. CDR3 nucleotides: TGTGCCAGCAGCCAAGAGTCGAGGAACACAGATACGCAGTATTTT.

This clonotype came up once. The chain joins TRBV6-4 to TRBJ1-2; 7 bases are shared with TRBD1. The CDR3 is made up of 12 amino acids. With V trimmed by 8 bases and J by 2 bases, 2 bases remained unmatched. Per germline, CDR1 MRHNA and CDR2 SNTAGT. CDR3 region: CASGGQNYGYTF. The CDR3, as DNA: TGTGCCAGCGGGGGACAGAACTATGGCTACACCTTC.

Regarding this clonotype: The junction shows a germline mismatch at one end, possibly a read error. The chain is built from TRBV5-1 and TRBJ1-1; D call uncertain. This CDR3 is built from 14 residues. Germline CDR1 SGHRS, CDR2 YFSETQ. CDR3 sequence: CASSLAPGGTAAFF. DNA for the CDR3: TGCGCCAGCAGCTTGGCCCCGGGCGGCACTGCAGCTTTCTTT.

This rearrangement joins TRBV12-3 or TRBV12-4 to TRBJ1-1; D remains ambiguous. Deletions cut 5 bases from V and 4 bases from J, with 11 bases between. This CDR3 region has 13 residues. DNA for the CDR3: TGTGCCAGCAGTACCACAGAGAGCACTGAAGCTTTCTTT. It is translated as CASSTTESTEAFF.

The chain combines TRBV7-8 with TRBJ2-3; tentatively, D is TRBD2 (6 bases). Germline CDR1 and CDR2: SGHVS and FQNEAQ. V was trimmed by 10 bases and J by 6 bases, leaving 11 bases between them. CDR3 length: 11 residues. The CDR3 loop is CAIPRGDTQYF. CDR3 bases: TGTGCCATCCCCCGGGGGGATACGCAGTATTTT.

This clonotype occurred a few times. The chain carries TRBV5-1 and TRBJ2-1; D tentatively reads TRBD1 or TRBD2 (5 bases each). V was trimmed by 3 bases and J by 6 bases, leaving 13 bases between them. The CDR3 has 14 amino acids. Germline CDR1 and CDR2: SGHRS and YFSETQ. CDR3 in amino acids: CASSSPRDPNEQFF. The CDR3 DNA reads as TGCGCCAGCAGCTCCCCTAGGGACCCCAATGAGCAGTTCTTC.

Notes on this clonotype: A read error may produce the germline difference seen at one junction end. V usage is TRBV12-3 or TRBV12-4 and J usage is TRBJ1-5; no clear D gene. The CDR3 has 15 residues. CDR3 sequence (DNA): TGTGCCAGCAGTCCTGACGGAGTTAGCAATCAGCCCCAACATTTT. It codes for CASSPDGVSNQPQHF.

The CDR3 DNA follows: TGTGCCAGCAGCGGAGCCCACCTCAGACTAGCTGGCACAGATACGCAGTATTTT. Amino acids: CASSGAHLRLAGTDTQYF. This rearrangement joins TRBV14 to TRBJ2-3; 7 bases are shared with TRBD2. The V segment lost 5 bases and the J segment 1 base; nucleotides outside the gene matches: 15. CDR3 length: 18 amino acids. Looked up from germline, CDR1 is SGHDN and CDR2 is FVKESK.

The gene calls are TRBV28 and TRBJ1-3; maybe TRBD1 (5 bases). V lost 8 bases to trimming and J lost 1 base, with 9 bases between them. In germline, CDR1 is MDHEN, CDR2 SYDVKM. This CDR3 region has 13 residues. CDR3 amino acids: CASGEGSGNTIYF. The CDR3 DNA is TGTGCCAGCGGGGAGGGGTCTGGAAACACCATATATTTT.

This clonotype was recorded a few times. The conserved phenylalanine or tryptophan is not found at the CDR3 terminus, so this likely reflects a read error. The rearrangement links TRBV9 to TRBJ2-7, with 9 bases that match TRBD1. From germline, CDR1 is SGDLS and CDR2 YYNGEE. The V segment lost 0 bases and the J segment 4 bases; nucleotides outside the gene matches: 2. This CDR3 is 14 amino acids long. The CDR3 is CASSVAGTGYEQYL. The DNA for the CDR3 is TGTGCCAGCAGCGTAGCGGGGACAGGGTACGAGCAGTACCTC.

DNA of the CDR3: TGCGCCAGCAGCGCGGGACAGGGCAATGGTGGCTACACCTTC. Translation gives CASSAGQGNGGYTF. J is TRBJ1-2 and V is TRBV5-1, with 9 bases fitting TRBD1. Germline V CDR1 and CDR2: SGHRS, YFSETQ. Trimming at V came to 4 bases and at J to 7 bases, leaving 8 bases not matched to a gene. The CDR3 length is 14 residues.

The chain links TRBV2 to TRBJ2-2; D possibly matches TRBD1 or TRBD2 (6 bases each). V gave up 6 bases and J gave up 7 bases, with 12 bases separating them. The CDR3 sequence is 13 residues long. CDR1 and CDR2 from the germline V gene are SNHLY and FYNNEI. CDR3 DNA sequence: TGTGCCAGCAGCGACGAGGGGGGCGGGGAGCTGTTTTTT. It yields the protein CASSDEGGGELFF.

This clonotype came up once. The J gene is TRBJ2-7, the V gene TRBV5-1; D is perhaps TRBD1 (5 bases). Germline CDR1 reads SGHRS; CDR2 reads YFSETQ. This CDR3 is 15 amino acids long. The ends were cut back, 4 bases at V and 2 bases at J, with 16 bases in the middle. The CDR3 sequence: CASSPGWGKAYEQYF. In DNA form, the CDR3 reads TGCGCCAGCAGCCCCGGCTGGGGCAAGGCCTACGAGCAGTACTTC.

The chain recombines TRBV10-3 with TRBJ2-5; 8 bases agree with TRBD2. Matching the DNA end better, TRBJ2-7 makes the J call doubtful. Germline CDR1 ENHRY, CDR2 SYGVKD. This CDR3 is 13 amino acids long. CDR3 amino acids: CDTGSGTSYEQYF. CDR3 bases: TGTGACACGGGTAGCGGGACCTCCTACGAGCAGTACTTC.

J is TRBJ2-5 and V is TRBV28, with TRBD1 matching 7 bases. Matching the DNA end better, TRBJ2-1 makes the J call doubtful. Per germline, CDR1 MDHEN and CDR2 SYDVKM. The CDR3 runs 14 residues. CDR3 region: CASSPPDRTNEQFF. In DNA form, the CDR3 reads TGTGCCAGCAGTCCACCGGACAGGACCAATGAGCAGTTCTTC.

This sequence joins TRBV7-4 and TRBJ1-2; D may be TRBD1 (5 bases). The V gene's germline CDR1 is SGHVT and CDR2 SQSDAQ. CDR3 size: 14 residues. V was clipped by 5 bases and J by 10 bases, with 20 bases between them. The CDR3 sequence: CASSHPRYRNDYTF. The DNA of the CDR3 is TGTGCCAGCAGCCATCCTCGATACAGGAACGACTACACCTTC.

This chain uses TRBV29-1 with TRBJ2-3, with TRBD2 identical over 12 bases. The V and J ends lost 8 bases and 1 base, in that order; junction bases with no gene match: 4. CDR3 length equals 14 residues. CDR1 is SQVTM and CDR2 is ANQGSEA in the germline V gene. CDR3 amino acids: CSSRLAGGTDTQYF. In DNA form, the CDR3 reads TGCAGCTCTCGACTAGCGGGGGGCACAGATACGCAGTATTTT.

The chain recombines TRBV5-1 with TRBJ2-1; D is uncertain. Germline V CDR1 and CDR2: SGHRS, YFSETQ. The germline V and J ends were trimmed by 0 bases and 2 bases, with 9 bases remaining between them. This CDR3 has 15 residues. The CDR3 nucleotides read TGCGCCAGCAGCTTGGAGTGGCAGGCCTACAATGAGCAGTTCTTC. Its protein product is CASSLEWQAYNEQFF.